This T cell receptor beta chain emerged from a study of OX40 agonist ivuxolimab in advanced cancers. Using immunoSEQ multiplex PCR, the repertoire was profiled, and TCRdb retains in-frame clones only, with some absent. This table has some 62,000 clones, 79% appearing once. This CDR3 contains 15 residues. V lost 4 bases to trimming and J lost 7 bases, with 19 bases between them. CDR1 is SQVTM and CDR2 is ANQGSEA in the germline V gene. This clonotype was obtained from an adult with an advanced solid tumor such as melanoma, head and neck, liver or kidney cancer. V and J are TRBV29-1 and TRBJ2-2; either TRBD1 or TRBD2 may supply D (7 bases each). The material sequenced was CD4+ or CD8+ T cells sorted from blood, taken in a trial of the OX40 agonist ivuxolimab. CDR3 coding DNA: TGCAGCGTTGTCGGGCAGGGGGGGATTGGCGGGGAGCTGTTTTTT. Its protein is CSVVGQGGIGGELFF.